Detailed here is one T cell receptor (beta chain). The entry originates in a study of blood T cell repertoires in COVID-19. The CDR3 length is 13 residues. Trimming stripped 5 bases from V and 5 bases from J, with 12 bases between. The germline CDR1 and CDR2 sequences are SGHAT and FQNNGV. Using immunoSEQ multiplex PCR, the repertoire was profiled, and TCRdb retains in-frame clones only, with some absent. The profile shows about 190,000 clones, less than 85% of them singletons. The receptor was derived from a man aged 50 or older who had recovered from COVID-19. Sequenced input: peripheral blood. The V call is TRBV11-2, the J call TRBJ2-5; weak D call: TRBD2 (6 bases). The CDR3 DNA sequence: TGTGCCAGCAGCGGGGAGGCCAGGGAGACCCAGTACTTC. Translated: CASSGEARETQYF.